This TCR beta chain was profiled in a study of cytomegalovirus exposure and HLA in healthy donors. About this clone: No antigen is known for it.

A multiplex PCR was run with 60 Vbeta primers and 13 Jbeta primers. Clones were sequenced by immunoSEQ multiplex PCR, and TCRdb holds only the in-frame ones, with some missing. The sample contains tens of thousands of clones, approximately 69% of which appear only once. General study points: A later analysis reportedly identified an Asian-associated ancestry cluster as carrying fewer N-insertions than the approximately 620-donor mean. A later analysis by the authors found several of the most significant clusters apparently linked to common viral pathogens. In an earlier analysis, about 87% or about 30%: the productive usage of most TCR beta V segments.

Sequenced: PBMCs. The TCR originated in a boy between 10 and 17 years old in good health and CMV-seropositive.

The CDR3 is CAWSFGGGTGELFF. The CDR3 nucleotides are TGTGCCTGGAGCTTTGGGGGCGGCACCGGGGAGCTGTTTTTT. The chain uses TRBV30 and TRBJ2-2; D possibly corresponds to TRBD1 (6 bases). V lost 3 bases and J 4 bases, leaving 12 bases between the germline ends. The CDR3 sequence is 14 residues long. From germline, CDR1 is GTSNPN and CDR2 SVGIG (reference sequence).